This T cell receptor beta chain was recovered during a study of technical replicates of blood from a few donors. Repertoires were generated with immunoSEQ multiplex PCR, while TCRdb's copy carries only in-frame clones and drops some. The table lists over 60,000 clones, 93% of them singletons. The CDR3 totals 14 residues. V lost 8 bases, J lost 7 bases, and 9 bases stayed unmatched. Germline V gene sequence: CDR1 SGHNT, CDR2 YENEEA. The sequence came from a human donor in good health. The chain joins TRBV11-3 to TRBJ2-1, with 9 bases aligning to TRBD2. Sequencing was done on a sample of T cells isolated from PBMCs. The CDR3 region has the DNA TGTGCCAGCGTGGCGGGGGGGGCTCGGAATGAGCAGTTCTTC. It yields the protein CASVAGGARNEQFF.